This T cell receptor beta chain is from a study of neurological immune-mediated disorders. This clonotype was recorded many times. Each TCR transcript was tagged with a 10-nucleotide random UMI during 5'RACE. TCRdb reprocessed the 5' RACE reads with MiXCR, giving one entry per CDR3 protein. The sample holds roughly 52,000 distinct CDR3 sequences; around 3.8% are singletons and the top ten take roughly 1.9%. This CDR3 spans 14 amino acids. Germline values: CDR1 SGHRS, CDR2 YFSETQ. V was trimmed by 1 base and J by 7 bases, leaving 11 bases between them. The chain couples TRBV5-1 to TRBJ1-4; D may be TRBD1 (6 bases). The origin of this receptor is a middle-aged woman with multiple sclerosis. Sequences were obtained from CD4+ T cells from blood. CDR3 loop: CASSLTGSVEKLFF. The CDR3 region has the DNA TGCGCCAGCAGCTTGACAGGGTCGGTTGAAAAACTGTTTTTT.